This TCR beta chain was profiled in a study of blood T cell repertoires in COVID-19 (TCRdb year 2020). For the wider study: Collaborator samples came from the United States, Italy and Spain and covered acute and convalescent phases of COVID-19. The samples were drawn from the first 160 participants of the ongoing ImmuneRACE study and from 950 to 1,500 subjects provided by 6 global collaborators. The dataset comprised deeply sampled blood TCRbeta repertoires from subjects exposed to, actively infected with, or recovered from COVID-19. Nearly every sample came with metadata listing a de-identified subject ID, COVID-19 status, age in years and sex. The prospective study material was composed of cDNA or gDNA derived from T cells, B-cell-depleted T cells, or PBMCs. The repertoires were released in a freely available public database meant as a resource for research on the immune response to SARS-CoV-2. Where available, HLA class I and class II types were obtained from metadata supplied by the sample provider rather than from assay-based typing.

V and J lose 4 bases and 2 bases, and a span of 13 bases separates them. From the cysteine up to the phenylalanine, the CDR3 has a length of 15 residues. The sequence is cut down to CDR3 DNA, 45 bases in frame from base 1. CDR1 and CDR2 (SGHKS, YYEKEE) derive from the germline V gene (reference sequence). The immunoSEQ Assay, a bias-controlled multiplex PCR, was used to amplify TCRbeta CDR3 regions from genomic DNA. In the authors' own workflow: Nucleated cell counts per sample were estimated from amplification of reference gene primers within the assay. To quantify the absolute abundance of each unique TCRbeta CDR3 rearrangement, sequence reads were collapsed and filtered. For each sample, productive Simpson clonality was calculated as the square root of Simpson's diversity index over productive rearrangements. TCRdb's version of the immuneACCESS table is confined to in-frame rearrangements and falls short of the full clone set. An unresolved V gene accounts for under half of the shortfall where checked; the remainder is of unknown origin. Clonal size and the V and J genes are those of that table, whereas D and trimming came from the DNA. The table for this sample lists 270,000 or so clones; roughly 86% of them were counted only once. Approximately 8.2% of the sample belongs to the ten largest clones.

Overall study outcomes, separate from this receptor: Clinical and demographic metadata were provided uncurated, with the amount varying by source and participant.

About this clone: Which antigen it targets is not known. Nothing much larger sits one base from this clone, and base qualities are not available.

Each collaborating institution followed its own protocols to collect whole blood in K2EDTA tubes. For TCRbeta analysis, collaborator samples were shipped as frozen whole blood, as isolated PBMCs, or as DNA extracted from either sample type. This receptor was taken from a man between 40 and 49 years old with active or convalescent COVID-19. The V and J segments used are TRBV5-5 and TRBJ2-1; no confident D gene assignment can be made. The sequencing sample was made of peripheral blood. The DNA reads TGTGCCAGCAGCGCTCCTAGTAACCCCTACAATGAGCAGTTCTTC. This yields the protein CASSAPSNPYNEQFF.